These T cell receptor beta chains were read from a single sample in a study of blood T cell repertoires in COVID-19. Repertoires were generated with immunoSEQ multiplex PCR, while TCRdb's copy carries only in-frame clones and drops some. The sample has tens of thousands of clones, 75% to 90% seen once. What was sequenced was peripheral blood. These receptor sequences come from a human donor in a cohort sampled during active COVID-19. Both conserved end residues are part of each CDR3. A D gene is named only where the DNA matches it firmly. Size is omitted from some rows. Given values are once, few, many or a class for expanded clones.

d_gene: TRBD1
abundance: NA
j_gene: TRBJ1-2
len: 18
v_gene: TRBV5-1
CDR3aa: CASSLAGTGGSGGYGYTF
CDR3nt: TGCGCCAGCAGCTTGGCCGGGACAGGGGGCTCAGGAGGCTATGGCTACACCTTC

d_gene: NA
abundance: NA
j_gene: TRBJ1-1
len: 14
v_gene: TRBV2
CDR3aa: CASSPGSRDTEAFF
CDR3nt: TGTGCCAGCAGTCCCGGGTCCAGGGACACTGAAGCTTTCTTT

d_gene: NA
abundance: few
j_gene: TRBJ1-2
len: 15
v_gene: TRBV2
CDR3aa: CANAIGGREGNGYTF
CDR3nt: TGTGCCAACGCGATCGGGGGGAGGGAGGGGAATGGCTACACCTTC

d_gene: TRBD1
abundance: NA
j_gene: TRBJ1-1
len: 16
v_gene: TRBV7-9
CDR3aa: CASSLRDRWANTEAFF
CDR3nt: TGTGCCAGCAGCCTCCGGGACAGGTGGGCGAACACTGAAGCTTTCTTT

d_gene: NA
abundance: NA
j_gene: TRBJ2-3
len: 16
v_gene: TRBV5-1
CDR3aa: CASSLADSFSTDTQYF
CDR3nt: TGCGCCAGCAGCTTAGCCGACAGCTTTAGCACAGATACGCAGTATTTT

d_gene: NA
abundance: NA
j_gene: TRBJ2-1
len: 18
v_gene: TRBV7-2
CDR3aa: CASSSMPRGGPRGNEQFF
CDR3nt: TGTGCCAGCAGCTCTATGCCGCGCGGCGGTCCGAGAGGCAATGAGCAGTTCTTC

d_gene: TRBD2
abundance: once
j_gene: TRBJ2-1
len: 13
v_gene: TRBV11-1
CDR3aa: CASGTSWRNEQFF
CDR3nt: TGTGCCAGTGGGACTAGCTGGCGCAATGAGCAGTTCTTC

d_gene: NA
abundance: NA
j_gene: TRBJ1-6
len: 14
v_gene: TRBV28
CDR3aa: CASSLRQLSSPLHF
CDR3nt: TGTGCCAGCAGTTTGAGACAGCTAAGTTCACCCCTCCACTTT

d_gene: TRBD2
abundance: NA
j_gene: TRBJ2-3
len: 16
v_gene: TRBV2
CDR3aa: CASRAGTSGRGDTQYF
CDR3nt: TGTGCCAGCAGGGCCGGGACTAGCGGGAGAGGTGATACGCAGTATTTT

d_gene: NA
abundance: once
j_gene: TRBJ1-1
len: 13
v_gene: TRBV4-1
CDR3aa: CASSQGQNTEAFF
CDR3nt: TGCGCCAGCAGCCAAGGACAGAACACTGAAGCTTTCTTT

d_gene: NA
abundance: NA
j_gene: TRBJ1-1
len: 15
v_gene: TRBV30
CDR3aa: CAWSVRRPMNTEAFF
CDR3nt: TGTGCCTGGAGTGTCCGGAGGCCCATGAACACTGAAGCTTTCTTT